What follows is one T cell receptor (beta chain) and its context. Antigen: not known. This specimen comes from a study of T cell responses to AZD1222 COVID-19 vaccine. Study findings and constraints: The donors showed a predominance of white British ancestry and of females, with possible underestimation of clonal diversity. Repertoires were collected only later (after the peak T cell response had occurred). The reported proportion of spike-specific TCRs targeting unmutated variant regions was nearly half.

Generated by immunoSEQ multiplex PCR, the TCRdb table keeps only in-frame clones and is missing some. This sample has fewer than 110,000 clones, with roughly nine tenths found just once. Material: peripheral blood, obtained on day 0 of AZD1222 vaccination. The TCR originated in an adult in good health.

The chain's CDR3 is CASSLAGVSGEGQYF. CDR3 coding DNA: TGCGCCAGCAGCTTGGCCGGAGTGTCCGGCGAGGGCCAGTACTTC. The chain employs TRBV5-1 and TRBJ2-5; the D gene is possibly TRBD2 (5 bases). Germline V gene lookup returns CDR1 SGHRS and CDR2 YFSETQ. The V and J ends lost 0 bases and 10 bases respectively, with 19 bases between them. This CDR3 has 15 amino acids. Based on the CDR3 plus reference TRBV5-1 and TRBJ2-5, the full variable domain is KAGVTQTPRYLIKTRGQQVTLSCSPISGHRSVSWYQQTPGQGLQFLFEYFSETQRNKGNFPGRFSGRQFSNSRSEMNVSTLELGDSALYLCASSLAGVSGEGQYFGPGTRLLVL.